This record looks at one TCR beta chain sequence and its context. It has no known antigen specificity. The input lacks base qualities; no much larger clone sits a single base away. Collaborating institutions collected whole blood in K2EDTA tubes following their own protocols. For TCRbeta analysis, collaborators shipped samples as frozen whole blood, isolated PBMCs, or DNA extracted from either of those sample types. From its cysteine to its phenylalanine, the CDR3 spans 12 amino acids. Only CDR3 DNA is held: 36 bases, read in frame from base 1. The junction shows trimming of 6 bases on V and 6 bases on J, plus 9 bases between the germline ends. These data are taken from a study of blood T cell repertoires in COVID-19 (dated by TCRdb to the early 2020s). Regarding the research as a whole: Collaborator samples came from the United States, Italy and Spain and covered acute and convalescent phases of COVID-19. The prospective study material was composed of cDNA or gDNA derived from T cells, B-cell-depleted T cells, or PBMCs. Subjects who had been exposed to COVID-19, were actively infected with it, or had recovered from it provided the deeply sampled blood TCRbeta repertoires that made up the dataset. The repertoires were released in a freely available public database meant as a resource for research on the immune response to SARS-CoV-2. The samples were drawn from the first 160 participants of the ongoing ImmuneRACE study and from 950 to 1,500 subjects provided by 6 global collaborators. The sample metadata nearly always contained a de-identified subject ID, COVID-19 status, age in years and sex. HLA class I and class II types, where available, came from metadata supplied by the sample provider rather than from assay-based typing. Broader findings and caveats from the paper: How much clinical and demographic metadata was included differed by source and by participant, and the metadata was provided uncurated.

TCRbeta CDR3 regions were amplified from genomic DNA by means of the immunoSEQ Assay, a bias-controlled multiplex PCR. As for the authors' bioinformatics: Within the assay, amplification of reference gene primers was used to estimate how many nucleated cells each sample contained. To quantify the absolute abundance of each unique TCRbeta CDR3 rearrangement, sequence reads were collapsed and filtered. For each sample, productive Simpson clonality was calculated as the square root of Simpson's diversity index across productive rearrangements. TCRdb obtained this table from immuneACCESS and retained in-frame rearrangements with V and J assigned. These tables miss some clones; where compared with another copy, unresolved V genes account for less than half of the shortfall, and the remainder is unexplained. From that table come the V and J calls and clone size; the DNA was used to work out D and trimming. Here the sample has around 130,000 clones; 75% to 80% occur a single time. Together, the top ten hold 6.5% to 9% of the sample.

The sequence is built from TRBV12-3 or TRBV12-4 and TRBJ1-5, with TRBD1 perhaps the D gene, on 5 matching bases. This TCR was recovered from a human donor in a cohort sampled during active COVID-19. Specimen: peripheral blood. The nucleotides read TGTGCCAGCAGCCCACAGGTTCAGCCCCAGCATTTT. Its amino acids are CASSPQVQPQHF.